This T cell receptor beta chain was recorded in a study of shared clonotypes between healthy human individuals. Looking at the study overall: CD8 memory received one plate per donor, CD8 naive two, CD4 memory three and CD4 naive three.

Partitioning of CD4+ cells yielded a CD45RA+ naive subset and a CD45RA-negative memory subset. Germline CDR1 reads LNHNV; CDR2 reads YYDKDF (reference sequence). Between the trimmed V and J ends, which lost 2 bases and 0 bases, there was a span of 7 bases. The CDR3 runs to 14 residues. A roughly 200 ng quantity of DNA, tens of thousands of T cell genomes, went into the sorted-subset replicate PCRs. The assay was immunoSEQ multiplex PCR, and TCRdb's table has in-frame clones only and misses some. Of approximately 2,000,000 clones in the sample, 85% to 95% are singletons; the top ten hold approximately 0.41%.

The V gene is TRBV15, the J gene TRBJ1-2; D unclear. The sequencing sample was made of naive CD4+ T cells from PBMCs. The subset is: CD45RA+ positively selected. This clonotype originated in a man in his late teens or twenties in good health. Some clones in this sample may be carry-over from other donors' samples. CDR3 DNA sequence: TGTGCCACCAGCAGACCCAATTCTAACTATGGCTACACCTTC. Translating gives CATSRPNSNYGYTF.